This TCR beta chain was identified in a study of T cell repertoires in cytomegalovirus infection. Across the whole study: Public signatures in TCR beta pointed to CMV infection and matching HLA type.

The CDR3 sequence is 17 residues long. Looked up from germline, CDR1 is SGHTA and CDR2 is FQGNSA. V trimming: 2 bases; J trimming: 4 bases; junction bases outside the gene matches: 11. Turning to this clonotype: Its antigen is unidentified. This may be a read error, as it is one base from a much larger clone.

Findings of the study overall: Totalled public TCR beta family frequency picked out people who carried CMV plus the relevant HLA. Ex vivo responses were dominated by HLA-C-restricted CMV-specific TCR beta clonotypes.

Each CDR3 protein gets one entry after TCRdb re-called the reads with MiXCR. The data contain around 450,000 distinct CDR3 sequences, roughly 30% of them singletons. The sample consisted of PBMCs. The source of this sequence is a human donor in good health (CMV status not recorded). Some clones in this sample may be carry-over from other donors' samples. The V call is TRBV7-2, the J call TRBJ1-5; 7 nucleotides match TRBD1. The CDR3 DNA reads TGTGCCAGCAGCTTAATGGGTCACAGGGGCAAGAATCAGCCCCAGCATTTT. As protein: CASSLMGHRGKNQPQHF.